A selection of T cell receptor beta chains follows, all from one sample in a study of CD8 T cells in Susac syndrome. TCRdb ran MiXCR on the immunoSEQ multiplex PCR reads and lists one entry per CDR3 protein. This sample has 150,000 to 200,000 distinct CDR3 sequences; 90% to 95% occur once, and the top ten carry 0.095% to 0.12%. The sample taken for sequencing was CD4+ T cells from PBMCs. The receptors here all came from a human donor in good health. The CDR3 runs from the conserved cysteine through the conserved F or W. D genes are given only for firm matches. The listing skips clone size in some rows; elsewhere it reads once, few, many or a size class.

>.|TRBV20-1|.|TRBJ2-3
TGCAGTGCTAGAGGGACAAAGGGCGGCACAGATACGCAGTATTTT
CSARGTKGGTDTQYF
>.|TRBV7-9|.|TRBJ1-1
TGTGCCAGCAGCGGGAGTGGGCAGGGCATCCTCACTGAAGCTTTCTTT
CASSGSGQGILTEAFF
>.|TRBV6-4|once|TRBJ2-4
TGTGCCAGCAGTGGATTACAGGGTATCAAAAACATTCAGTACTTC
CASSGLQGIKNIQYF
>TRBD2|TRBV19|.|TRBJ2-1
TGTGCCAGTAGTATGAGCGGGGGGGCTTACAATGAGCAGTTCTTC
CASSMSGGAYNEQFF
>TRBD1|TRBV12-3/TRBV12-4|.|TRBJ2-1
TGTGCCAGCACCTTAAGCCGACAGGGGGTGGGAAACAATGAGCAGTTCTTC
CASTLSRQGVGNNEQFF
>TRBD1|TRBV12-3/TRBV12-4|.|TRBJ2-3
TGTGCCAGCAGCCGAGGACAGGGGGCAGTCACAGATACGCAGTATTTT
CASSRGQGAVTDTQYF
>.|TRBV7-8|.|TRBJ1-5
TGTGCCAGCAGCTTAGGACAGACTCTTGATCAGCCCCAGCATTTT
CASSLGQTLDQPQHF
>.|TRBV27|.|TRBJ1-2
TGTGCCAGCAGTTTCACGGCTAACTATGGCTACACCTTC
CASSFTANYGYTF
>.|TRBV30|.|TRBJ1-1
TGTGCCTGGAGTGCCCTACCGGGAACTGAAGCTTTCTTT
CAWSALPGTEAFF
>TRBD1|TRBV6-2/TRBV6-3|.|TRBJ1-1
TGTGCCAGCAGTTATGGGCAGGGGGTAACTGAAGCTTTCTTT
CASSYGQGVTEAFF
>.|TRBV19|.|TRBJ1-3
TGTGCCAGTAGTCGGAGACAGGCGCAATCTGGAAACACCATATATTTT
CASSRRQAQSGNTIYF
>.|TRBV7-9|.|TRBJ1-1
TGTGCCAGCAGCCTAACAGTCACTGAAGCTTTCTTT
CASSLTVTEAFF
>.|TRBV6-6|.|TRBJ1-4
TGTGCCAGCAGTTACAACGGACCAACTAATGAAAAACTGTTTTTT
CASSYNGPTNEKLFF
>.|TRBV7-8|.|TRBJ2-7
TGTGCCAGCAGTTTGAGGGGCGAGCAGTACTTC
CASSLRGEQYF
>TRBD1|TRBV12-5|.|TRBJ1-2
TGTGCTAGTGGTTTGGGCCGACAGGGGAACGGCTACACCTTC
CASGLGRQGNGYTF
>.|TRBV18|.|TRBJ1-6
TGTGCCAGCTCACCAAAGTTGGGGCCGGGTAATTCACCCCTCCACTTT
CASSPKLGPGNSPLHF
>.|TRBV29-1|.|TRBJ1-2
TGCAGCGCGGGGGAACGAGGCTACACCTTC
CSAGERGYTF
>.|TRBV20-1|.|TRBJ2-5
TGCAGTGCAACGAAGGACACCTCGGTGGAGACCCAGTACTTC
CSATKDTSVETQYF
>.|TRBV15|.|TRBJ1-2
TGTGCCACCAGCAGAGATTTAACGGAAGCCTATGGCTACACCTTC
CATSRDLTEAYGYTF
>.|TRBV5-1|.|TRBJ1-1
TGCGCCAGCAGCCGCTTGACAGGAGTAAAGAACACTGAAGCTTTCTTT
CASSRLTGVKNTEAFF
>.|TRBV7-2|.|TRBJ1-2
TGTGCCAGCAGCTTAGATATCCCGGACAGCGCTACCTATGGCTACACCTTC
CASSLDIPDSATYGYTF
>TRBD2|TRBV6-1|.|TRBJ2-2
TGTGCCAGCAGTGTCGGGGCGGGGGGGAACACCGGGGAGCTGTTTTTT
CASSVGAGGNTGELFF
>TRBD2|TRBV5-1|.|TRBJ2-4
TGCGCCAGCAGCTCCGGGGAGGGCCTAGCCAAAAACATTCAGTACTTC
CASSSGEGLAKNIQYF
>TRBD2|TRBV7-6|.|TRBJ2-5
TGTGCCAGCAGCCCACAGCGGGGGGGCCAAGAGACCCAGTACTTC
CASSPQRGGQETQYF
>TRBD1|TRBV20-1|.|TRBJ2-5
TGCAGTGCTAGAGCAGGGACAGGCCAAGAGACCCAGTACTTC
CSARAGTGQETQYF
>.|TRBV25-1|.|TRBJ1-6
TGTGCCAGCAGACCGGGACATCGGAATTCACCCCTCCACTTT
CASRPGHRNSPLHF
>.|TRBV29-1|few|TRBJ1-2
TGCAGCGTTGTCGATGGCTACACCTTC
CSVVDGYTF
>TRBD1|TRBV7-2|.|TRBJ2-4
TGTGCCAGCAGCGCTCAGACAGGGTCTCGGAACATTCAGTACTTC
CASSAQTGSRNIQYF
>TRBD2|TRBV5-6|.|TRBJ2-1
TGTGCCAGCAGCTTGGAGTCCCTAGCGGGGACATACAATGAGCAGTTCTTC
CASSLESLAGTYNEQFF
>TRBD2|TRBV27|.|TRBJ2-5
TGTGCCAGCAGTTCCCCCGTAACTAGCGGGAAAGAGACCCAGTACTTC
CASSSPVTSGKETQYF
>.|TRBV29-1|.|TRBJ1-1
TGCAGCGTTGTTGGAGGGGCCACTGAAGCTTTCTTT
CSVVGGATEAFF
>.|TRBV14|once|TRBJ2-7
TGTGCCAGCAGCCATGGATCCTACGAGCAGTACTTC
CASSHGSYEQYF
>TRBD1|TRBV15|.|TRBJ2-1
TGTGCCACCAGCAGACTCAGGGGGCCCTACAATGAGCAGTTCTTC
CATSRLRGPYNEQFF
>.|TRBV9|.|TRBJ2-6
TGTGCCAGCAGCTTTAGTGGGCGATCTGGGGCCAACGTCCTGACTTTC
CASSFSGRSGANVLTF
>.|TRBV28|.|TRBJ2-2
TGTGCCAGCAGTTACCCCCGGGGAAAGGTGAACACCGGGGAGCTGTTTTTT
CASSYPRGKVNTGELFF
>.|TRBV19|.|TRBJ1-1
TGTGCCAGTAGTAGGCCCCCGGCTTTCTTT
CASSRPPAFF
>TRBD1|TRBV5-8|.|TRBJ2-7
TGTGCCAGCAGCGCGGGACAGGGTCTCTACGAGCAGTACTTC
CASSAGQGLYEQYF
>.|TRBV5-4|.|TRBJ1-1
TGTGCCAGCAGCTTGGACCCAGGGGACCCGGAAGCTTTCTTT
CASSLDPGDPEAFF
>.|TRBV20-1|.|TRBJ2-6
TGCAGTGCTAGGGAAGGGTCTGGGGCCAACGTCCTGACTTTC
CSAREGSGANVLTF
>.|TRBV5-1|.|TRBJ1-1
TGCGCCAGCCATCAAGGACCCGGGAACACTGAAGCTTTCTTT
CASHQGPGNTEAFF
>TRBD1|TRBV5-1|.|TRBJ1-2
TGCGCCAGCAGCTTGTCGGGACAGGGCGACTTTGGTGGCTACACCTTC
CASSLSGQGDFGGYTF
>.|TRBV7-3|.|TRBJ1-3
TGTGCCAGCAGCCTCGGGACAGGAAACACCATATATTTT
CASSLGTGNTIYF
>TRBD1|TRBV7-2|.|TRBJ2-6
TGTGCCAGCAGCGTCCTTGGGACAGGGGGCTCTGGGGCCAACGTCCTGACTTTC
CASSVLGTGGSGANVLTF
>.|TRBV5-1|.|TRBJ2-3
TGCGCCAGCAGCTGGACAAGCACAGATACGCAGTATTTT
CASSWTSTDTQYF
>.|TRBV14|.|TRBJ2-1
TGTGCCACCGGTCTAGGGGGCTACAATGAGCAGTTCTTC
CATGLGGYNEQFF
>.|TRBV7-8|.|TRBJ2-7
TGTGCCAGCAGCCCCGCAAGGACTCCGGAGGGCGAGCAGTACTTC
CASSPARTPEGEQYF
>.|TRBV20-1|.|TRBJ2-6
TGCAGTTCCGACCCGGGACATGCTTCGTCTGGGGCCAACGTCCTGACTTTC
CSSDPGHASSGANVLTF
>.|TRBV19|.|TRBJ1-3
TGTGCCAGTAGTATAGCTGGACGCCACTCTGGAAACACCATATATTTT
CASSIAGRHSGNTIYF
>.|TRBV20-1|.|TRBJ1-1
TGCAGTGCTAGCCCCTTTGCTGAAGCTTTCTTT
CSASPFAEAFF
>.|TRBV5-1|once|TRBJ2-1
TGCGCCAGCAGCTTGGCCGACCCTTCCTACAATGAGCAGTTCTTC
CASSLADPSYNEQFF
>.|TRBV7-2|.|TRBJ2-2
TGTGCCAGCAGCCTGGGGCCAGGGGAGGGCGGGGAGCTGTTTTTT
CASSLGPGEGGELFF
>TRBD1|TRBV3-1|.|TRBJ1-1
TGTGCCAGCAGCCATGTGAGACAGGGGAACACTGAAGCTTTCTTT
CASSHVRQGNTEAFF
>TRBD1|TRBV28|.|TRBJ1-1
TGTGCCAGCGACTCCCTCGACAGGGTGAACACTGAAGCTTTCTTT
CASDSLDRVNTEAFF
>.|TRBV28|.|TRBJ1-1
TGTGCCACCCGCGGAGGTGGGGGGAACACTGAAGCTTTCTTT
CATRGGGGNTEAFF
>.|TRBV12-3/TRBV12-4|.|TRBJ2-6
TGTGCCAGCAGCCGTGCGGGACACCCCTCTGGGGCCAACGTCCTGACTTTC
CASSRAGHPSGANVLTF
>.|TRBV5-1|.|TRBJ2-5
TGCGCCAGCAGCTTGTCCCACTCCGGAGAGACCCAGTACTTC
CASSLSHSGETQYF
>TRBD1|TRBV28|.|TRBJ1-1
TGTGCCAGCATCCGAGACAGGGCTGAAGCTTTCTTT
CASIRDRAEAFF
>.|TRBV28|.|TRBJ1-5
TGTGCCAGCAGTTTAGTCCAGGCAAATCAGCCCCAGCATTTT
CASSLVQANQPQHF